A single sample is the source of the 30 T cell receptor beta chains below, sequenced in a study of cytomegalovirus exposure and HLA in healthy donors (dated by TCRdb to 2016 to 2017). The library was generated by the immunoSEQ multiplex PCR assay. For the multiplex PCR, a mixture combining 60 forward primers for TCR Vbeta segments and 13 reverse primers for TCR Jbeta segments was used. Held by TCRdb, this immuneACCESS table contains in-frame sequences only and omits some clones. Under half of the omission traces to an unresolved V gene where checked; the cause of the rest is unknown. The sample profile shows around 100,000 clones; 70% of them were found once. The ten largest clonotypes hold 8% to 9.5% of the sample. Sequencing was done on a sample of PBMCs. The receptors originated from a young man in good health and CMV-seropositive.

V gene TRBV5-5 combines with J gene TRBJ2-7, with 8 bases aligning to TRBD1. This CDR3 region has 17 residues. Germline loops: CDR1 SGHKS, CDR2 YYEKEE (reference sequence). V shed 0 bases, J shed 10 bases, and the junction held 18 bases outside the gene matches. The CDR3 region is CASSLVLGTGRPGEQYV. In DNA, the CDR3 is TGTGCCAGCAGCTTGGTACTGGGGACAGGCCGCCCAGGGGAACAGTACGTC.

This chain uses TRBV30 with TRBJ2-3; 8 bases match TRBD2. There are 15 residues in the CDR3. CDR1 GTSNPN and CDR2 SVGIG come from the germline V gene (reference sequence). The ends lost 7 bases at V and 7 bases at J; junction bases unmatched: 16. The CDR3 nucleotides are TGTGCCTCCAGTATAGCGGGATTCGGGGGAAATACGCAGTATTTT. This translates into CASSIAGFGGNTQYF.

This CDR3 reads CASSSAGATEAFF. The CDR3 DNA is TGTGCCAGCAGCTCCGCGGGGGCTACTGAAGCTTTCTTT. The chain joins TRBV7-8 to TRBJ1-1, with a weak D call TRBD1 (6 bases). This CDR3 is 13 amino acids long. Germline-derived CDR1 and CDR2 are SGHVS and FQNEAQ. V lost 4 bases to trimming and J lost 5 bases, with 11 bases between them.

The chain has TRBV4-1 and TRBJ2-7, with D maybe TRBD1 (5 bases). This CDR3 has 15 residues. Trimming shortened V by 4 bases and J by 2 bases, and 15 bases separated the two germline ends. Germline V gene lookup returns CDR1 MGHRA and CDR2 YSYEKL. The CDR3 here is CASSRSADNPYEQYF. DNA of the CDR3: TGCGCCAGCAGCCGAAGCGCGGACAATCCCTACGAGCAGTACTTC.

The chain recombines TRBV29-1 with TRBJ1-6; 11 nucleotides align to TRBD1. J gave up 8 bases and V 4 bases, and 4 bases lay outside the gene matches. The CDR3 consists of 14 residues. Germline values: CDR1 SQVTM, CDR2 ANQGSEA. CDR3: CSVALGQGDSPLHF. The DNA of the CDR3 is TGCAGCGTTGCCCTGGGACAGGGGGATTCACCCCTCCACTTT.

V usage is TRBV29-1 and J usage is TRBJ2-3; 8 nucleotides align to TRBD2. The CDR3 runs to 13 residues. The V and J ends lost 7 bases and 4 bases, in that order; junction bases with no gene match: 7. Germline loops: CDR1 SQVTM, CDR2 ANQGSEA. The CDR3 bases are TGCAGCGCTGGACTAGCCCTCGCAGATACGCAGTATTTT. As protein: CSAGLALADTQYF.

The chain is built from TRBV2 and TRBJ2-1; TRBD1 matches at 9 bases. Trimming cost V 5 bases and J 8 bases; bases outside gene matches: 28. From germline, CDR1 is SNHLY and CDR2 FYNNEI. This CDR3 has 21 amino acids. CDR3: CASSRPSGQGFRPSETDEQFF. For the CDR3, the DNA is TGTGCCAGCAGTCGACCTTCGGGACAGGGATTCCGACCCTCGGAGACGGATGAGCAGTTCTTC.

This clone has a handful of counts. The chain has TRBV9 and TRBJ1-3; TRBD1 is a possible D gene (5 bases). The CDR3 runs 15 residues. The germline gives CDR1 SGDLS, CDR2 YYNGEE. The V gene lost 1 base and the J gene lost 2 bases, with 10 bases spanning the gap. In DNA form, the CDR3 reads TGTGCCAGCAGCGTATTAGACAGTGCTGGAAACACCATATATTTT. It specifies CASSVLDSAGNTIYF.

V usage is TRBV7-2 and J usage is TRBJ2-5, with D possibly matching TRBD2 (6 bases). From germline, CDR1 is SGHTA and CDR2 FQGNSA. This CDR3 spans 16 amino acids. V lost 4 bases, J lost 4 bases, and 19 bases lay in between. In DNA form, the CDR3 reads TGTGCCAGCAGCTACCCGGCCGTGGAGGGAAGAGAGACCCAGTACTTC. This translates into CASSYPAVEGRETQYF.

CDR3 residues: CASSFPLRQGNNNTQYF. CDR3 sequence (DNA): TGTGCCAGTAGTTTCCCTCTACGACAGGGCAACAATAATACGCAGTATTTT. The rearrangement links TRBV19 to TRBJ2-3, with 7 nucleotides matching TRBD1. The CDR3 is 17 amino acids. The V and J ends lost 5 bases and 7 bases, in that order; junction bases with no gene match: 18. Germline CDR1 LNHDA, CDR2 SQIVND (reference sequence).

The V and J genes are TRBV5-1 and TRBJ1-1; D unclear. Trimming took off 1 base at V and 0 bases at J, with 7 bases between the two ends. The CDR3 totals 14 residues. Germline loops: CDR1 SGHRS, CDR2 YFSETQ. CDR3 coding DNA: TGCGCCAGCAGCTTGAGCAATATGAACACTGAAGCTTTCTTT. Its translation: CASSLSNMNTEAFF.

V usage is TRBV9 and J usage is TRBJ1-5; 8 nucleotides align to TRBD1. The CDR3 contains 15 residues. V dropped 2 bases and J dropped 4; count of bases not matched to a gene: 5. Germline values: CDR1 SGDLS, CDR2 YYNGEE. The CDR3 here is CASSVQGAANQPQHF. In DNA, the CDR3 is TGTGCCAGCAGCGTTCAGGGGGCAGCAAATCAGCCCCAGCATTTT.

The genes are TRBV27 and TRBJ2-5, with D maybe TRBD1 (5 bases). Germline V gene lookup returns CDR1 MNHEY and CDR2 SMNVEV (reference sequence). This CDR3 is 16 amino acids long. V gave up 3 bases and J gave up 2 bases, with 16 bases separating them. In DNA, the CDR3 is TGTGCCAGCAGTTTGGTTCATAGGGGTTTACAAGAGACCCAGTACTTC. Encoded protein: CASSLVHRGLQETQYF.

V and J are TRBV7-9 and TRBJ2-1; 8 bases fit TRBD2. After removal of 2 bases from V and 8 bases from J, the junction contained 17 bases not matched to a gene. From germline, CDR1 is SEHNR and CDR2 FQNEAQ (reference sequence). The CDR3 sequence is 18 residues long. The CDR3 DNA is TGTGCCAGCAGCTTACTGCCCAGATTAGCGGGGATGGTCGATGAGCAGTTCTTC. Translating it yields CASSLLPRLAGMVDEQFF.

This clone was detected only once. The chain links TRBV27 to TRBJ2-1, with D perhaps matching TRBD1 (6 bases). Trimming pared 5 bases from V and 6 bases from J, leaving 26 bases between. Germline V gene data show CDR1 as MNHEY and CDR2 as SMNVEV (reference sequence). This CDR3 is built from 18 residues. The CDR3 reads CASSPSPGPGRGTNEQFF. The DNA of the CDR3 is TGTGCCAGCAGTCCTTCACCCGGACCGGGCAGGGGCACCAATGAGCAGTTCTTC.

This chain links TRBV7-9 with TRBJ1-6; D call uncertain. In germline, CDR1 is SEHNR, CDR2 FQNEAQ (reference sequence). There are 15 residues in the CDR3. The V end lost 4 bases, the J end lost 10 bases, and 17 bases lay between the germline ends. CDR3 loop: CASSYIRRVNSPLHF. The CDR3 bases are TGTGCCAGCAGCTACATAAGACGGGTGAACTCACCCCTCCACTTT.

This clone was detected only once. The gene calls are TRBV29-1 and TRBJ1-1; 7 nucleotides agree with TRBD1. Trimming took 5 bases from V and 3 from J; bases not matched to a gene: 6. Germline V gene data show CDR1 as SQVTM and CDR2 as ANQGSEA. The CDR3 loop spans 13 amino acids. This CDR3 is CSVRQGWDTEAFF. CDR3 coding DNA: TGCAGCGTTCGACAGGGTTGGGACACTGAAGCTTTCTTT.

This chain connects TRBV7-2 to TRBJ1-2, with D possibly TRBD1 on 6 matching bases. In germline, CDR1 is SGHTA, CDR2 FQGNSA. CDR3 size: 13 residues. Trimming pared 4 bases from V and 7 bases from J, leaving 13 bases between. CDR3 amino acids: CASSSYRAAGYTF. The CDR3, as DNA: TGTGCCAGCAGCTCATACAGGGCTGCTGGCTACACCTTC.

This clone was seen more than once but under ten times. The V and J genes are TRBV7-2 and TRBJ1-5; tentatively, D is TRBD1 (5 bases). V gave up 2 bases and J gave up 4 bases, with 15 bases separating them. Looked up from germline, CDR1 is SGHTA and CDR2 is FQGNSA. This CDR3 spans 16 amino acids. CDR3: CASSLSSGDPNQPQHF. CDR3 in DNA: TGTGCCAGCAGCTTAAGTTCGGGGGACCCGAATCAGCCCCAGCATTTT.

The CDR3: CSVGLAAGGSPVFFLSSSLEQYV. CDR3 nucleotide sequence: TGCAGCGTTGGTTTAGCAGCGGGAGGATCCCCGGTTTTTTTCCTATCTAGCTCCCTCGAGCAGTACGTC. The chain links TRBV29-1 to TRBJ2-7; 9 bases are a match to TRBD2. The germline V gene encodes CDR1 SQVTM and CDR2 ANQGSEA. The CDR3 is 23 residues long. The ends lost 4 bases at V and 6 bases at J; junction bases unmatched: 37.

This clone has a single count. The V and J genes are TRBV9 and TRBJ1-4; the D gene is possibly TRBD1 (5 bases). With 5 bases removed from V and 3 bases from J, the gap between germline ends came to 14 bases. Germline CDR1 and CDR2: SGDLS and YYNGEE. The CDR3 runs 15 residues. Written as DNA, the CDR3 is TGTGCCAGCAGTCCCTCGGGGGTCCCTAATGAAAAACTGTTTTTT. Protein: CASSPSGVPNEKLFF. The full variable domain, with the rest looked up from reference TRBV9 and TRBJ1-4, is DSGVTQTPKHLITATGQRVTLRCSPRSGDLSVYWYQQSLDQGLQFLIQYYNGEERAKGNILERFSAQQFPDLHSELNLSSLELGDSALYFCASSPSGVPNEKLFFGSGTQLSVL.

This clone was counted a few times. The V call is TRBV13, the J call TRBJ2-1; the match to TRBD1 covers 10 bases. This CDR3 has 16 amino acids. Germline-derived CDR1 and CDR2 are PRHDT and FYEKMQ (reference sequence). Unmatched junction bases numbered 11, after V lost 5 bases and J lost 7 bases. The DNA for the CDR3 is TGTGCCAGCAGCCACCACGGACAGGGGGTGGGGAATGAGCAGTTCTTC. It encodes CASSHHGQGVGNEQFF.

The CDR3 is CASSQDRPRPASGRRGDYNEQFF. Written as DNA, the CDR3 is TGTGCCAGCAGCCAAGATCGTCCCCGTCCTGCTAGCGGGAGAAGAGGGGACTACAATGAGCAGTTCTTC. The chain is built from TRBV14 and TRBJ2-1, with 10 bases that match TRBD2. CDR3 length equals 23 residues. Germline V gives CDR1 SGHDN, CDR2 FVKESK. Trimming removed 0 bases from V and 3 bases from J; junction bases left unmatched: 23.

The chain employs TRBV27 and TRBJ2-1; D possibly corresponds to TRBD1 (6 bases). The germline gives CDR1 MNHEY, CDR2 SMNVEV (reference sequence). The germline V and J ends were trimmed by 0 bases and 10 bases, with 13 bases remaining between them. The CDR3 is made up of 14 amino acids. CDR3 region: CASSLSYSGEEQFF. Here the CDR3 DNA reads TGTGCCAGCAGTTTATCTTATTCAGGGGAAGAGCAGTTCTTC.

The chain links TRBV6-5 to TRBJ2-7; D is possibly TRBD2 (6 bases). V lost 2 bases to trimming and J lost 5 bases, with 16 bases between them. The CDR3 totals 15 residues. In germline, CDR1 is MNHEY, CDR2 SVGAGI. The chain's CDR3 is CASSYTRGLWDEQYF. The CDR3 nucleotides are TGTGCCAGCAGTTACACCCGGGGACTGTGGGACGAGCAGTACTTC.

This clone has more than one count but fewer than ten. This sequence joins TRBV29-1 and TRBJ2-6; D ambiguous. Germline CDR1 reads SQVTM; CDR2 reads ANQGSEA. V was shortened by 6 bases and J by 0 bases, with 12 bases between the two germline ends. The CDR3 totals 15 residues. The CDR3 spells CSVLLWSSGANVLTF. The CDR3 bases are TGCAGCGTCTTGTTGTGGAGCTCTGGGGCCAACGTCCTGACTTTC.

The V gene is TRBV6-5, the J gene TRBJ2-1; D is ambiguous. The V and J ends lost 2 bases and 0 bases respectively, with 8 bases between them. CDR3 length: 15 amino acids. Germline CDR1 MNHEY, CDR2 SVGAGI. Here the CDR3 reads CASSYNRVSYNEQFF. The CDR3 coding sequence is TGTGCCAGCAGTTACAACCGGGTCTCCTACAATGAGCAGTTCTTC.

The J gene is TRBJ1-6, the V gene TRBV11-3, with D possibly TRBD1 on 5 matching bases. Trimming removed 0 bases at V and 9 bases at J, with 9 bases between. Germline assignment: CDR1 SGHNT and CDR2 YENEEA. This CDR3 spans 14 amino acids. CDR3 protein: CASSLDSGLSPLHF. The DNA of the CDR3 is TGTGCCAGCAGCTTAGATTCGGGACTTTCACCCCTCCACTTT.

This chain links TRBV29-1 with TRBJ1-2; D is undetermined. The germline gives CDR1 SQVTM, CDR2 ANQGSEA. The CDR3 length is 12 residues. The V gene lost 8 bases and the J gene lost 10 bases, with 20 bases spanning the gap. The CDR3 region is CSSIGSGPSYTF. The CDR3 DNA reads as TGCAGCTCGATCGGCTCAGGCCCCTCCTACACCTTC.

J is TRBJ2-3 and V is TRBV4-1, with D maybe TRBD1 (6 bases). V was trimmed by 4 bases and J by 4 bases, leaving 15 bases between them. The CDR3 covers 15 residues. The germline gives CDR1 MGHRA, CDR2 YSYEKL. As DNA, the CDR3 is TGCGCCAGCAGCCTTAGGACAGATGGCTCAGATACGCAGTATTTT. This codes for CASSLRTDGSDTQYF.